A single T cell receptor (beta chain) is shown here with its context. Antigen specificity is unknown. The record originates from a study of T cell responses to AZD1222 COVID-19 vaccine. Findings of the study overall: Reports say nearly half of spike-specific TCRs go after unmutated variant regions. The study found Spike-specific TCR breadth and depth rose after two AZD1222 doses. Regions 160-218 and 743-854 held dominance among vaccine-associated CD4 TCRs, which spanned spike.

V shed 1 base and J shed 3 bases, with 10 bases lying between them. Germline lookup yields CDR1 LNHDA and CDR2 SQIVND (reference sequence). The CDR3 runs 15 residues. Method: immunoSEQ multiplex PCR; TCRdb's copy keeps in-frame clones and lacks some. The table shows approximately 150,000 clones, with around 92% occurring only once. This chain uses TRBV19 with TRBJ1-5; D gene unclear. The sequence was collected from an adult who received the AZD1222 COVID-19 vaccine. Source: peripheral blood, taken 28 days after the second AZD1222 dose. This CDR3 is CASSIADEANQPQHF. The CDR3 DNA sequence: TGTGCCAGTAGTATAGCCGATGAAGCCAATCAGCCCCAGCATTTT.